A selection of T cell receptor beta chains follows, all from one sample in a study of cytomegalovirus exposure and HLA in healthy donors. Profiled with immunoSEQ multiplex PCR; TCRdb holds only in-frame clones, not every one. The sample gives 130,000 or so clones, about four fifths of which show up once; roughly 1.5% is in the top ten. Material for sequencing was PBMCs. The receptor source for this set is a woman aged 18-29 years in good health and CMV-seronegative. The CDR3 runs from the conserved cysteine through the conserved F or W. The order of the fields is J gene, D gene, clone size, V gene, CDR3 protein, CDR3 DNA. D genes are given only for firm matches. Clone sizes are given selectively: once, few, many, or a class where the clone is expanded.

>TRBJ2-7|NA|NA|TRBV2
CASSETGRGEQYF
TGTGCCAGCAGTGAGACCGGAAGGGGAGAGCAGTACTTC
>TRBJ2-2|NA|NA|TRBV2
CASRRFGSGELFF
TGTGCCAGCAGGAGGTTCGGGTCCGGGGAGCTGTTTTTT
>TRBJ2-5|TRBD1|NA|TRBV7-9
CASSPRDSKETQYF
TGTGCCAGCAGCCCCCGGGACAGTAAAGAGACCCAGTACTTC
>TRBJ2-1|NA|NA|TRBV7-9
CASSLHGGVYNEQFF
TGTGCCAGCAGCTTACATGGCGGGGTCTACAATGAGCAGTTCTTC
>TRBJ2-2|NA|NA|TRBV5-6
CASSLVGENTGELFF
TGTGCCAGCAGCTTGGTGGGCGAGAACACCGGGGAGCTGTTTTTT
>TRBJ1-1|NA|NA|TRBV5-1
CASSPSSGPHIGHTEAFF
TGCGCCAGCAGCCCATCATCAGGGCCCCACATCGGGCACACTGAAGCTTTCTTT
>TRBJ2-3|NA|NA|TRBV5-1
CASSLTGSADTQYF
TGCGCCAGCAGCTTGACTGGGAGCGCAGATACGCAGTATTTT
>TRBJ2-3|TRBD2|once|TRBV19
CASSPAGSTDTQYF
TGTGCCAGTAGCCCAGCGGGATCCACAGATACGCAGTATTTT
>TRBJ1-2|NA|few|TRBV2
CASSEWGPNRGYTF
TGTGCCAGCAGTGAATGGGGGCCCAATCGGGGCTACACCTTC
>TRBJ1-2|TRBD1|NA|TRBV4-3
CASSQGLGQGQWHTF
TGCGCCAGCAGCCAGGGTCTTGGACAGGGCCAATGGCACACCTTC
>TRBJ1-2|TRBD1|NA|TRBV14
CASSEGQGVNYGYTF
TGTGCCAGCAGCGAAGGCCAGGGGGTTAACTATGGCTACACCTTC
>TRBJ1-1|NA|NA|TRBV18
CASSPGANTEAFF
TGTGCCAGCTCACCAGGGGCGAACACTGAAGCTTTCTTT
>TRBJ2-1|TRBD2|NA|TRBV11-3
CASSSAGNNEQFF
TGTGCCAGCAGCTCAGCGGGGAACAATGAGCAGTTCTTC
>TRBJ1-2|NA|NA|TRBV5-4
CASSLGGRGVYGYTF
TGTGCCAGCAGCTTGGGTGGACGGGGGGTCTATGGCTACACCTTC
>TRBJ1-1|NA|NA|TRBV5-1
CASSLDGHTEAFF
TGCGCCAGCAGCTTGGATGGGCACACTGAAGCTTTCTTT
>TRBJ1-6|TRBD1|NA|TRBV19
CASSIVGTGENSPLHF
TGTGCCAGTAGTATCGTAGGGACAGGGGAGAATTCACCCCTCCACTTT
>TRBJ2-3|TRBD2|NA|TRBV9
CASSVDGGGGDTQYF
TGTGCCAGCAGCGTAGATGGCGGGGGTGGAGATACGCAGTATTTT
>TRBJ2-3|NA|NA|TRBV7-2
CASSSHAGADTQYF
TGTGCCAGCAGCTCCCATGCCGGGGCAGATACGCAGTATTTT
>TRBJ2-7|TRBD1|NA|TRBV27
CASRLLTGGPWYEQYF
TGTGCCAGCAGGCTCCTGACAGGGGGTCCCTGGTACGAGCAGTACTTC
>TRBJ1-1|TRBD1|NA|TRBV5-8
CASSLRGTENTEAFF
TGTGCCAGCAGCCTTAGGGGGACAGAGAACACTGAAGCTTTCTTT
>TRBJ1-2|TRBD1|NA|TRBV4-2
CASSRERDRGLPWNGYTF
TGTGCCAGCAGCCGAGAACGCGACAGGGGGTTACCTTGGAACGGCTACACCTTC
>TRBJ1-5|TRBD1|NA|TRBV19
CASDRGLSPSNQPQHF
TGTGCCAGTGACAGGGGGCTTTCCCCTAGCAATCAGCCCCAGCATTTT
>TRBJ2-2|NA|NA|TRBV19
CASRRGEGRTGELFF
TGTGCCAGTAGGAGGGGGGAGGGCAGGACCGGGGAGCTGTTTTTT
>TRBJ1-1|NA|NA|TRBV2
CASSFQGRSTEAFF
TGTGCCAGCAGTTTTCAGGGTCGCTCCACTGAAGCTTTCTTT
>TRBJ1-5|NA|NA|TRBV5-8
CASSLTQEIQPQHF
TGTGCCAGCAGCTTGACCCAAGAGATCCAGCCCCAGCATTTT
>TRBJ1-1|NA|once|TRBV7-9
CASSLGPGAFF
TGTGCCAGCAGCTTAGGGCCAGGGGCTTTCTTT
>TRBJ1-4|NA|NA|TRBV5-1
CASSLSGRGEKLFF
TGCGCCAGCAGCTTGTCGGGAAGGGGGGAAAAACTGTTTTTT
>TRBJ1-3|NA|NA|TRBV4-2
CASSQGGRVRSGNTIYF
TGTGCCAGCAGCCAAGGAGGGAGGGTGCGCTCTGGAAACACCATATATTTT